The 9 T cell receptor beta chains reported below all come from one sample, sequenced in a study of T cell responses to AZD1222 COVID-19 vaccine. The repertoire was sequenced with immunoSEQ multiplex PCR; TCRdb's copy has only in-frame clones and lacks some. The sample carries around 100,000 clones, around nine tenths recorded once. The sample in question was peripheral blood, obtained on day 0 of AZD1222 vaccination. Source of these receptors: an adult in good health.

The J gene is TRBJ2-7, the V gene TRBV11-2; D is ambiguous. The CDR3 extends over 15 amino acids. Between the trimmed V and J ends, which lost 1 base and 3 bases, there was a span of 13 bases. From germline, CDR1 is SGHAT and CDR2 FQNNGV. Here the CDR3 DNA reads TGTGCCAGCAGCTTAGTGGGCAGTTCGGACTACGAGCAGTACTTC. Its translation is CASSLVGSSDYEQYF.

Details on this clone: This specimen includes other DNA sequences encoding the same CDR3. The CDR3 loop is CASSRPYNEQFF. The CDR3 bases are TGTGCCAGCAGTCGGCCCTACAATGAGCAGTTCTTC. The V call is TRBV6-5, the J call TRBJ2-1, with D uncertain. Germline V gene sequence: CDR1 MNHEY, CDR2 SVGAGI. This CDR3 has 12 amino acids. V was pared by 5 bases and J by 2 bases, with 4 bases between.

V usage is TRBV5-1 and J usage is TRBJ1-2, with D perhaps TRBD1 (5 bases). V was trimmed by 4 bases and J by 3 bases, leaving 19 bases between them. CDR1 is SGHRS, CDR2 YFSETQ, per germline. This CDR3 region has 16 residues. For the CDR3, the DNA is TGCGCCAGCAGCCCCTGGGCGGGGGATTCCGACTATGGCTACACCTTC. Residues: CASSPWAGDSDYGYTF.

The V gene is TRBV27, the J gene TRBJ1-6; 7 bases are shared with TRBD1. Germline V CDR1 and CDR2: MNHEY, SMNVEV (reference sequence). V lost 2 bases to trimming and J lost 7 bases; unmatched junction nucleotides: 8. The CDR3 sequence is 16 residues long. The CDR3 DNA reads TGTGCCAGCAGTTTACGGGGGGCAGGGGGGAATTCACCCCTCCACTTT. Amino acid sequence: CASSLRGAGGNSPLHF.

This clone was seen only once. The gene calls are TRBV18 and TRBJ2-5; a possible D gene is TRBD1 (6 bases). Germline V gene sequence: CDR1 KGHSH, CDR2 LQKENI. The CDR3 sequence is 15 residues long. V shed 8 bases and J shed 0 bases, with 16 bases lying between them. CDR3 residues: CASQGQPVHQETQYF. The DNA for the CDR3 is TGTGCCAGCCAAGGACAGCCCGTCCACCAAGAGACCCAGTACTTC.

The chain joins TRBV4-1 to TRBJ1-2; possibly TRBD1 for D (5 bases). Trimming left V 2 bases short and J 6 bases short, with 16 bases between. The CDR3 is 15 amino acids. CDR1 is MGHRA, CDR2 YSYEKL, per germline. DNA for the CDR3: TGCGCCAGCAGCCAACCAACACGGCCAGGGAATGGCTACACCTTC. This translates into CASSQPTRPGNGYTF.

The chain links TRBV5-6 to TRBJ1-6; D remains ambiguous. Germline V gene lookup returns CDR1 SGHDT and CDR2 YYEEEE. The CDR3 sequence is 14 residues long. V lost 2 bases to trimming and J lost 9 bases, with 12 bases between them. Written as DNA, the CDR3 is TGTGCCAGCAGCTTCGGCAGGTTGGGTTCACCCCTCCACTTT. It specifies CASSFGRLGSPLHF.

In the case of this clone: The identical CDR3 is also encoded by other nucleotide sequences in the sample. V and J are TRBV5-4 and TRBJ2-7; 9 bases agree with TRBD1. This CDR3 region has 14 residues. V shed 4 bases and J 2 bases; nucleotides not matched to a gene: 4. Germline assignment: CDR1 SGHNT and CDR2 YYREEE (reference sequence). CDR3 residues: CASSSGQGPYEQYF. CDR3 nucleotides: TGTGCCAGCAGCAGTGGACAGGGGCCCTACGAGCAGTACTTC.

V usage is TRBV27 and J usage is TRBJ2-1; D uncertain. CDR3 length equals 11 residues. The V gene's germline CDR1 is MNHEY and CDR2 SMNVEV (reference sequence). The ends were cut back, 6 bases at V and 6 bases at J, with 6 bases in the middle. The CDR3: CASSPGNEQFF. The CDR3 DNA reads TGTGCCAGCAGCCCCGGCAATGAGCAGTTCTTC.